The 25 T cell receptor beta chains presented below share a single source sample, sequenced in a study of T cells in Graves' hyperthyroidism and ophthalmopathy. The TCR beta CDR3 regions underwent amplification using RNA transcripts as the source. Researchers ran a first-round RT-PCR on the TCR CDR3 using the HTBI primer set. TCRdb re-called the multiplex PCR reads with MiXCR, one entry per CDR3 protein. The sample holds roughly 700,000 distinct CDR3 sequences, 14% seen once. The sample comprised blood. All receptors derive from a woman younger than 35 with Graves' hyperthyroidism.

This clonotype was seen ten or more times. This CDR3 is CASRDRDRGGQTQYF. DNA for the CDR3: TGTGCCAGCAGGGACAGGGACAGGGGTGGTCAGACCCAGTACTTC. This chain joins TRBV2 and TRBJ2-5, with 10 nucleotides matching TRBD1. Germline assignment: CDR1 SNHLY and CDR2 FYNNEI. There are 15 residues in the CDR3. Losses at the gene ends were 6 bases for V and 6 bases for J; bases not matched to a gene: 10.

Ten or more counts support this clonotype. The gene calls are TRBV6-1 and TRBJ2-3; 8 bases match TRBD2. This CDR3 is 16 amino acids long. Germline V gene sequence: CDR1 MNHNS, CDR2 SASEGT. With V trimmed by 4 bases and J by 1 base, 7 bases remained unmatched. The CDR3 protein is CASSAWGLEGTDTQYF. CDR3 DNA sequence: TGTGCCAGCAGTGCCTGGGGACTAGAAGGCACAGATACGCAGTATTTT.

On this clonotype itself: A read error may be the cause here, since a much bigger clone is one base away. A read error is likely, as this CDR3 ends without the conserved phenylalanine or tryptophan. This CDR3 reads CSARDTAGGTYNEQFV. CDR3 nucleotides: TGCAGTGCTAGAGATACAGCGGGAGGAACCTACAATGAGCAGTTCGTC. This rearrangement joins TRBV20-1 to TRBJ2-1; 9 bases line up with TRBD2. CDR1 and CDR2 from the germline V gene are DFQATT and SNEGSKA (reference sequence). Unmatched junction bases numbered 5, after V lost 0 bases and J lost 2 bases. The CDR3 totals 16 residues.

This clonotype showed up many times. The CDR3 nucleotides are TGTGCCAGCAGCGCAACCGGGACTACCGTCGGCGAGCAGTACTTC. Translated: CASSATGTTVGEQYF. V gene TRBV28 combines with J gene TRBJ2-7; 7 bases agree with TRBD2. The V gene end was trimmed by 6 bases and the J gene end by 6 bases; junction bases not matched to a gene: 14. Germline values: CDR1 MDHEN, CDR2 SYDVKM. This CDR3 is 15 amino acids long.

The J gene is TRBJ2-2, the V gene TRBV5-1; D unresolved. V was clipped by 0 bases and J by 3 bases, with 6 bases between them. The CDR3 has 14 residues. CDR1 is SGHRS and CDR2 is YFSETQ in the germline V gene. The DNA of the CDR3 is TGCGCCAGCAGCTTGGTACCGGACACCGGGGAGCTGTTTTTT. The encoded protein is CASSLVPDTGELFF.

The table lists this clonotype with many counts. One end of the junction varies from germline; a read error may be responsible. The CDR3 DNA reads TGTGCCAGCAGCCATTCCGGGCCCCGTGGACACACCATATATTTT. This encodes CASSHSGPRGHTIYF. The chain couples TRBV7-9 to TRBJ1-3; D uncertain. The germline V gene has CDR1 SEHNR and CDR2 FQNEAQ (reference sequence). The CDR3 extends over 15 amino acids.

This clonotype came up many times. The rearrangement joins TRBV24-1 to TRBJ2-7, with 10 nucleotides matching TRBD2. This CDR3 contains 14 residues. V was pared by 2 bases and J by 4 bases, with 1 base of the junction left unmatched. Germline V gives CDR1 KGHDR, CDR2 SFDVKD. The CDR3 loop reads CATSDWTSGYEQYF. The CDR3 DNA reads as TGTGCCACCAGTGATTGGACTAGCGGATACGAGCAGTACTTC.

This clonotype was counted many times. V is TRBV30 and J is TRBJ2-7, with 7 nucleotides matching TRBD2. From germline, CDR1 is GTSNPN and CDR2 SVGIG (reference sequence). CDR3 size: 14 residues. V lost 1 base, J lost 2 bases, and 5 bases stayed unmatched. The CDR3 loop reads CAWSGREVTYEQYF. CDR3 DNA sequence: TGTGCCTGGAGTGGCCGGGAGGTCACCTACGAGCAGTACTTC.

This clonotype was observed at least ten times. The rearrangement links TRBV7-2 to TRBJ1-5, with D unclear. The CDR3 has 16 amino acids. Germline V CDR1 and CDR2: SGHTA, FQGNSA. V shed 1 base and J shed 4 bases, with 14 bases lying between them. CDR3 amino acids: CASSLVSGTLNQPQHF. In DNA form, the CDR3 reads TGTGCCAGCAGCTTAGTTTCAGGAACATTAAATCAGCCCCAGCATTTT.

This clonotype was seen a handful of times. The CDR3 region is CASAVSSYNEQFF. CDR3 coding DNA: TGTGCCAGCGCGGTCAGCTCCTACAATGAGCAGTTCTTC. The gene calls are TRBV28 and TRBJ2-1; D unclear. The CDR3 has 13 residues. Looked up from germline, CDR1 is MDHEN and CDR2 is SYDVKM. V was cut by 8 bases and J by 0 bases, with 8 bases left in between. The full variable domain, rest sourced from reference TRBV28 and TRBJ2-1, is DVKVTQSSRYLVKRTGEKVFLECVQDMDHENMFWYRQDPGLGLRLIYFSYDVKMKEKGDIPEGYSVSREKKERFSLILESASTNQTSMYLCASAVSSYNEQFFGPGTRLTVL.

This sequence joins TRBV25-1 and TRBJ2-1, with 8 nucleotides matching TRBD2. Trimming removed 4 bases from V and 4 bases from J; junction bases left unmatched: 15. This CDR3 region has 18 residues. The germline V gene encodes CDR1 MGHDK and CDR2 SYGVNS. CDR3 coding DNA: TGTGCCAGCAGTGGGGGGGGACTAGTAAGTCGGGGATACAATGAGCAGTTCTTC. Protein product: CASSGGGLVSRGYNEQFF.

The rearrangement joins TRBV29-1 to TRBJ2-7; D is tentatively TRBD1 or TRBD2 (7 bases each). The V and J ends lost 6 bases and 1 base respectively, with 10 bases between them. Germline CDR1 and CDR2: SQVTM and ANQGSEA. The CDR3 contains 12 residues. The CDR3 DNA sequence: TGCAGCGTAGCGGGACAGTCCTACGAGCAGTACTTC. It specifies CSVAGQSYEQYF.

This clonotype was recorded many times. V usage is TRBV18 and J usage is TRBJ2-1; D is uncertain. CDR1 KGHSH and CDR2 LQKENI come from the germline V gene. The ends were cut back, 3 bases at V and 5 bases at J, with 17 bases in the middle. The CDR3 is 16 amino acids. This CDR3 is CASSPPFGRTDNEQFF. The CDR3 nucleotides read TGTGCCAGCTCACCCCCTTTCGGGCGGACGGACAATGAGCAGTTCTTC.

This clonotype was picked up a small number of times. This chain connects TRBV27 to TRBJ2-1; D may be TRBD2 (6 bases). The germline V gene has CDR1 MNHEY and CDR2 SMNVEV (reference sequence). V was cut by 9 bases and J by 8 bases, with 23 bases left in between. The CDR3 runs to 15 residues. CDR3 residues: CASGAGTYVSDEQFF. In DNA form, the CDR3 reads TGTGCCAGTGGGGCGGGGACGTACGTTTCAGATGAGCAGTTCTTC.

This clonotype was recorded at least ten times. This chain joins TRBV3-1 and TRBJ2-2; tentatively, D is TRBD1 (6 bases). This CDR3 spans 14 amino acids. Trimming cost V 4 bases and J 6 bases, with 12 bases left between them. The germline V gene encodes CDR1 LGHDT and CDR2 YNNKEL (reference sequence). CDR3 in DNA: TGTGCCAGCAGCCCTACAGGGTCGGCCGGGGAGCTGTTTTTT. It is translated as CASSPTGSAGELFF.

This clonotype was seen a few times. CDR3 in amino acids: CASSLPRQAGSYNSPLHF. CDR3 sequence (DNA): TGTGCCAGCAGCCTACCCCGACAGGCGGGCTCCTATAATTCACCCCTCCACTTT. This chain connects TRBV11-3 to TRBJ1-6, with D possibly being TRBD1 (6 bases). V gave up 5 bases and J gave up 0 bases, with 17 bases separating them. Germline V gene sequence: CDR1 SGHNT, CDR2 YENEEA. The CDR3 has 18 amino acids.

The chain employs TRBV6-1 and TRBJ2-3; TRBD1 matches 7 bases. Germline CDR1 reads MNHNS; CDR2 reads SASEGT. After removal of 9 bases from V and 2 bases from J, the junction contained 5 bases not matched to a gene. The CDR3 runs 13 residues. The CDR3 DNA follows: TGTGCCAGTACACAGGGGAACACAGATACGCAGTATTTT. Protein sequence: CASTQGNTDTQYF.

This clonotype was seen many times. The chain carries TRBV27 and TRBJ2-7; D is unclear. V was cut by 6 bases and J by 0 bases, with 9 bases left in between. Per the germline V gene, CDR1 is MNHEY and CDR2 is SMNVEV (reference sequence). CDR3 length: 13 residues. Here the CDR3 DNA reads TGTGCCAGCAGATCGTGGAGCTCCTACGAGCAGTACTTC. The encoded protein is CASRSWSSYEQYF.

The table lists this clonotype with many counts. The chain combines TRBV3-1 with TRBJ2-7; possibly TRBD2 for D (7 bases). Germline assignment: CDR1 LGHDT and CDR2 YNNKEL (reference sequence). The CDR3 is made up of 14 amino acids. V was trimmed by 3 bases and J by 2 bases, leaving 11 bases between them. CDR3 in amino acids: CASSHGGRAYEQYF. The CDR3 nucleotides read TGTGCCAGCAGCCACGGGGGGCGCGCCTACGAGCAGTACTTC.

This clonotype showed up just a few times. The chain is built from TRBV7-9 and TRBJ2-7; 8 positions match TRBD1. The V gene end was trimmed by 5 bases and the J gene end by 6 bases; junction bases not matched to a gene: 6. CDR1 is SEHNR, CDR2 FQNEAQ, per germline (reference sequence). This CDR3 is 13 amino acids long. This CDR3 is CASSKRDRREQYF. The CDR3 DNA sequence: TGTGCCAGCAGCAAACGGGACAGGCGCGAGCAGTACTTC.

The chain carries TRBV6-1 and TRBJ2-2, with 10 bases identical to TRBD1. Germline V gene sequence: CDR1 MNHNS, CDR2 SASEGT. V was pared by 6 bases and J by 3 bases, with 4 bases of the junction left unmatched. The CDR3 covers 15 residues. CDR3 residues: CASSADRGYTGELFF. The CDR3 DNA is TGTGCCAGCAGCGCGGACAGGGGGTACACCGGGGAGCTGTTTTTT.

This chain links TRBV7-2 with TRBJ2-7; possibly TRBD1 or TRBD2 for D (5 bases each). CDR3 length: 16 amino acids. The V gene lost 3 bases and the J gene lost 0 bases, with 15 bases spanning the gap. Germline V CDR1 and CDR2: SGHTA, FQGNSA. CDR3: CASSFEGWDPSYEQYF. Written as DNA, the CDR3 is TGTGCCAGCAGCTTCGAGGGTTGGGACCCCTCCTACGAGCAGTACTTC.

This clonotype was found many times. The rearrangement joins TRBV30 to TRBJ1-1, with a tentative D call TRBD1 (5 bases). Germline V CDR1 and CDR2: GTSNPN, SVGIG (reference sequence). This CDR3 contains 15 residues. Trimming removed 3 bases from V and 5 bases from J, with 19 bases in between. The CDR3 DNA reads TGTGCCTGGAGGACCCCCCAGCAGGGTACGACTGAAGCTTTCTTT. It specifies CAWRTPQQGTTEAFF. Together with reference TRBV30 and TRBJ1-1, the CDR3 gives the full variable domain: SQTIHQWPATLVQPVGSPLSLECTVEGTSNPNLYWYRQAAGRGLQLLFYSVGIGQISSEVPQNLSASRPQDRQFILSSKKLLLSDSGFYLCAWRTPQQGTTEAFFGQGTRLTVV.

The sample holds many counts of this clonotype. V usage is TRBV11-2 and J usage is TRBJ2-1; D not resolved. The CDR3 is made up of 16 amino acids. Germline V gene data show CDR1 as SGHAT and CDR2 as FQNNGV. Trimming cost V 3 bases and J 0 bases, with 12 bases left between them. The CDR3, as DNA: TGTGCCAGCAGCTTTGGACGCTTCCCCTCCTACAATGAGCAGTTCTTC. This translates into CASSFGRFPSYNEQFF.

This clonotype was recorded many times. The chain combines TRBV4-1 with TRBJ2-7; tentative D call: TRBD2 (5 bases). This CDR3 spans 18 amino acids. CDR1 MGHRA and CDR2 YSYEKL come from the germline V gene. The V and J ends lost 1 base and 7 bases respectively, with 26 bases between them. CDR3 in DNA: TGCGCCAGCAGCCAAGTAGGCGTCGCCGGAAACGAGGGTCTGGAGCAGTACTTC. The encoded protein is CASSQVGVAGNEGLEQYF.